This T cell receptor (beta chain) was obtained from a study of cytomegalovirus exposure and HLA in healthy donors. Regarding the study as a whole: Using the classifier, cytomegalovirus status was reportedly diagnosed with high specificity and sensitivity.

As for this clone: The target antigen is unknown.

PCR employed 60 Vbeta and 13 Jbeta primers. Produced via immunoSEQ multiplex PCR; TCRdb's table is partial and in-frame only. The sample has fewer than 200,000 clones, around four fifths seen once; the top ten hold 1.3%. The receptor comes from a man aged 25-45 years in good health and CMV-seronegative. The specimen was PBMCs.

Written as DNA, the CDR3 is TGTGCCAGCAGTCTACAGGGTTTGGATTCACCCCTCCACTTT. Residues: CASSLQGLDSPLHF. The chain uses TRBV27 and TRBJ1-6, with D possibly TRBD1 on 6 matching bases. The V gene lost 5 bases and the J gene lost 8 bases, with 13 bases spanning the gap. The CDR3 has 14 amino acids. The germline gives CDR1 MNHEY, CDR2 SMNVEV (reference sequence).